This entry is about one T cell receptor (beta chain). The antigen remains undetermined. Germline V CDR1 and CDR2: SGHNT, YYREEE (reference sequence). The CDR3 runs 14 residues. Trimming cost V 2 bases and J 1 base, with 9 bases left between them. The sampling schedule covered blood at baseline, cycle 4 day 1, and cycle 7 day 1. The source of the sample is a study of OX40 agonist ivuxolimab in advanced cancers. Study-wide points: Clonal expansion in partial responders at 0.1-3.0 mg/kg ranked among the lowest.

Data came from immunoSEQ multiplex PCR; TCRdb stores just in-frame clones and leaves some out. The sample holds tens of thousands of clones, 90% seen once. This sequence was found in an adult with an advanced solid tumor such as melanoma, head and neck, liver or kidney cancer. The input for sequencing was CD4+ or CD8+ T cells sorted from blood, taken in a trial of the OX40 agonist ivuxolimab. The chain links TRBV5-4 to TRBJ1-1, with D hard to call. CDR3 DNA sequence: TGTGCCAGCAGCTTTCCCAGAGGGAACACTGAAGCTTTCTTT. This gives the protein CASSFPRGNTEAFF. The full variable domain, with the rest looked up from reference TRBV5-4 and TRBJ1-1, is ETGVTQSPTHLIKTRGQQVTLRCSSQSGHNTVSWYQQALGQGPQFIFQYYREEENGRGNFPPRFSGLQFPNYSSELNVNALELDDSALYLCASSFPRGNTEAFFGQGTRLTVV.